Shown below are 22 T cell receptor beta chains from a single sample sequenced in a study of T-cell reconstitution after alpha-beta-depleted transplantation in children. Unique molecular identifiers were incorporated during preparation of the TCRbeta library. TCRdb passed the PCR reads through MiXCR, listing each CDR3 protein once. The sample lists about 830,000 distinct CDR3 sequences, approximately 15% occurring once. The source was PBMCs, mostly from graft donor cells, collected 360 days after TCRalphabeta/CD19-depleted stem cell transplant. Source of these receptors: a male patient younger than 18 who had a stem cell transplant for acute lymphoblastic leukemia, so the T cells may come from the graft donor.

This clonotype was observed many times. The rearrangement joins TRBV4-1 to TRBJ2-2; no definite D call. The germline V gene encodes CDR1 MGHRA and CDR2 YSYEKL. The CDR3 has 11 residues. Between the trimmed V and J ends, which lost 4 bases and 6 bases, there was a span of 3 bases. The CDR3 coding sequence is TGCGCCAGCAGCCGATCCGGGGAGCTGTTTTTT. Translation: CASSRSGELFF.

In its sample, this clonotype was seen a few times. The rearrangement links TRBV7-3 to TRBJ2-2; TRBD2 matches at 11 bases. The ends lost 1 base at V and 5 bases at J; junction bases unmatched: 3. Germline loops: CDR1 SGHTA, CDR2 FQGTGA. The CDR3 runs 16 residues. The CDR3 sequence: CASSLIAGGRTGELFF. The CDR3 DNA sequence: TGTGCCAGCAGCTTAATAGCGGGAGGGCGGACCGGGGAGCTGTTTTTT.

This clonotype was found a few times. This chain joins TRBV5-1 and TRBJ2-7, with 12 bases lining up with TRBD2. V lost 2 bases to trimming and J lost 7 bases; unmatched junction nucleotides: 4. The CDR3 is made up of 14 amino acids. Germline V gene data show CDR1 as SGHRS and CDR2 as YFSETQ. The CDR3 region has the DNA TGCGCCAGCAGCTTTTGGACTAGCGGGAATGAGCAGTACTTC. It codes for CASSFWTSGNEQYF. The whole variable domain, remainder taken from reference TRBV5-1 and TRBJ2-7, is KAGVTQTPRYLIKTRGQQVTLSCSPISGHRSVSWYQQTPGQGLQFLFEYFSETQRNKGNFPGRFSGRQFSNSRSEMNVSTLELGDSALYLCASSFWTSGNEQYFGPGTRLTVT.

This clonotype was counted only a few times. The chain combines TRBV2 with TRBJ2-7; D not certain. CDR3 size: 10 residues. Between the trimmed V and J ends, which lost 5 bases and 5 bases, there was a span of 4 bases. Germline loops: CDR1 SNHLY, CDR2 FYNNEI. CDR3 amino acids: CASSQNEQYF. In DNA form, the CDR3 reads TGTGCCAGCAGTCAGAACGAGCAGTACTTC.

This clonotype was counted between two and nine times. The missing conserved phenylalanine or tryptophan at the end of this CDR3 makes a read error likely. The DNA is left out, because the CDR3 cannot be placed on it with certainty; the CDR3 is given as TCRdb lists it. This chain joins TRBV7-9 and TRBJ2-3. The CDR3 is 8 residues long, counting both termini. Germline CDR1 reads SEHNR; CDR2 reads FQNEAQ (reference sequence). Here the CDR3 reads CASSLGSL.

The rearrangement uses TRBV20-1 and TRBJ1-5; D remains ambiguous. The V gene lost 6 bases and the J gene lost 7 bases, with 19 bases spanning the gap. The CDR3 totals 14 residues. Germline V CDR1 and CDR2: DFQATT, SNEGSKA (reference sequence). CDR3 loop: CSARPWAVDQPQHF. The CDR3 DNA sequence: TGCAGTGCCAGACCCTGGGCAGTCGACCAGCCCCAGCATTTT.

V usage is TRBV20-1 and J usage is TRBJ2-3; TRBD1 is a possible D gene (6 bases). V was clipped by 4 bases and J by 2 bases, with 16 bases between them. Per the germline V gene, CDR1 is DFQATT and CDR2 is SNEGSKA (reference sequence). The CDR3 covers 15 residues. CDR3 residues: CSAMPTGSHTDTQYF. CDR3 nucleotides: TGCAGTGCTATGCCTACAGGGTCCCACACAGATACGCAGTATTTT.

The chain couples TRBV27 to TRBJ2-2; 10 bases align to TRBD2. Germline trimming cut 5 bases from V and 5 bases from J; bases unmatched to any gene: 11. The CDR3 covers 17 residues. CDR1 MNHEY and CDR2 SMNVEV come from the germline V gene (reference sequence). The CDR3 reads CASSPNLAGVETGELFF. Written as DNA, the CDR3 is TGTGCCAGCAGTCCAAACCTAGCGGGAGTGGAGACCGGGGAGCTGTTTTTT.

CDR3 bases: TGTGCCAGCAGTTTCGGGACGGAGGGCACCGGGGAGCTGTTTTTT. It specifies CASSFGTEGTGELFF. The chain has TRBV28 and TRBJ2-2, with D possibly TRBD2 on 6 matching bases. CDR3 size: 15 residues. V was cut by 3 bases and J by 4 bases, with 12 bases left in between. Germline CDR1 is MDHEN and CDR2 is SYDVKM. Filled out from reference TRBV28 and TRBJ2-2, the complete variable domain reads DVKVTQSSRYLVKRTGEKVFLECVQDMDHENMFWYRQDPGLGLRLIYFSYDVKMKEKGDIPEGYSVSREKKERFSLILESASTNQTSMYLCASSFGTEGTGELFFGEGSRLTVL.

The V gene is TRBV7-9, the J gene TRBJ2-5, with TRBD1 identical over 9 bases. The germline gives CDR1 SEHNR, CDR2 FQNEAQ (reference sequence). This CDR3 spans 15 amino acids. J was trimmed by 3 bases and V by 5 bases; bases with no gene match: 7. The chain's CDR3 is CASSPLTGGKETQYF. In DNA form, the CDR3 reads TGTGCCAGCAGCCCCCTGACAGGGGGAAAAGAGACCCAGTACTTC.

This clonotype was detected a few times. J is TRBJ1-5 and V is TRBV6-2 or TRBV6-3; D call uncertain. Germline V gene sequence: CDR1 MNHEY, CDR2 SVGEGT. V was clipped by 0 bases and J by 5 bases, with 8 bases between them. This CDR3 is built from 14 residues. Here the CDR3 DNA reads TGTGCCAGCAGTTACTCGGGTGGTCATCAGCCCCAGCATTTT. This encodes CASSYSGGHQPQHF.

This clonotype was observed a few times. This chain connects TRBV27 to TRBJ2-7, with TRBD2 matching 7 bases. V lost 5 bases to trimming and J lost 6 bases; unmatched junction nucleotides: 10. Looked up from germline, CDR1 is MNHEY and CDR2 is SMNVEV (reference sequence). This CDR3 comprises 14 residues. CDR3 DNA: TGTGCCAGCAGTCTTAAGGGACTAATGGTCGAGCAGTACTTC. It is translated as CASSLKGLMVEQYF.

This clonotype was counted a few times. V usage is TRBV5-1 and J usage is TRBJ2-3; D is ambiguous. This CDR3 comprises 13 residues. The V and J ends lost 1 base and 3 bases respectively, with 6 bases between them. The germline CDR1 and CDR2 sequences are SGHRS and YFSETQ. Written as DNA, the CDR3 is TGCGCCAGCAGCTTGCCCACAACAGATACGCAGTATTTT. As protein: CASSLPTTDTQYF.

This chain uses TRBV4-2 with TRBJ1-1; D gene uncertain. Germline CDR1 and CDR2: LGHNA and YNFKEQ. Trimming took off 0 bases at V and 10 bases at J, with 18 bases between the two ends. This CDR3 contains 15 residues. CDR3 sequence (DNA): TGTGCCAGCAGCCAAGATCCTGGCCCGAACGGGGTAGCTTTCTTT. It translates to CASSQDPGPNGVAFF.

This clonotype has a handful of counts. The rearrangement links TRBV30 to TRBJ1-4, with D unclear. The CDR3 length is 14 residues. The germline V gene has CDR1 GTSNPN and CDR2 SVGIG (reference sequence). V lost 0 bases and J lost 6, with 11 bases in between. CDR3 sequence reads: CAWSVVRSYEKLFF. CDR3 sequence (DNA): TGTGCCTGGAGTGTAGTACGCTCGTATGAAAAACTGTTTTTT.

This clonotype was seen at least ten times. The chain combines TRBV25-1 with TRBJ1-3; D call uncertain. V was pared by 2 bases and J by 9 bases, with 11 bases between. This CDR3 has 13 residues. Germline loops: CDR1 MGHDK, CDR2 SYGVNS. The CDR3 nucleotides are TGTGCCAGCAGTGAAAGGCCCGGCGGCACCATATATTTT. Residues: CASSERPGGTIYF.

The chain recombines TRBV18 with TRBJ2-3; a possible D gene is TRBD2 (6 bases). The CDR3 has 17 amino acids. Between the trimmed V and J ends, which lost 3 bases and 2 bases, there was a span of 18 bases. Germline CDR1 reads KGHSH; CDR2 reads LQKENI. CDR3: CASSPGLPLRNTDTQYF. The CDR3 coding sequence is TGTGCCAGCTCACCGGGACTTCCACTGCGGAACACAGATACGCAGTATTTT. Full variable domain (missing parts from reference TRBV18 and TRBJ2-3): NAGVMQNPRHLVRRRGQEARLRCSPMKGHSHVYWYRQLPEEGLKFMVYLQKENIIDESGMPKERFSAEFPKEGPSILRIQQVVRGDSAAYFCASSPGLPLRNTDTQYFGPGTRLTVL.

V usage is TRBV4-2 and J usage is TRBJ2-5; 10 positions agree with TRBD2. V shed 5 bases and J 9 bases; nucleotides not matched to a gene: 15. This CDR3 has 16 residues. CDR1 is LGHNA, CDR2 YNFKEQ, per germline. CDR3 region: CASSSSALAGEAAQYF. CDR3 bases: TGTGCCAGCAGCTCTTCGGCCCTAGCGGGAGAAGCGGCCCAGTACTTC.

In its sample, this clonotype was seen a few times. The chain combines TRBV29-1 with TRBJ2-1; no definite D call. V lost 4 bases and J 15 bases, leaving 13 bases between the germline ends. CDR3 length: 10 amino acids. CDR1 and CDR2 from the germline V gene are SQVTM and ANQGSEA. The CDR3 region is CSVGYLDPFF. Here the CDR3 DNA reads TGCAGCGTTGGATACCTGGATCCGTTCTTC.

This clonotype has just a few counts. In DNA form, the CDR3 reads TGTGCCTGGACCAGAGGAGGGGCGGGCTATGGCTACACCTTC. This sequence encodes CAWTRGGAGYGYTF. The V gene is TRBV30, the J gene TRBJ1-2; maybe TRBD1 (5 bases). The V and J ends lost 4 bases and 4 bases respectively, with 16 bases between them. The CDR3 extends over 14 amino acids. Germline V lookup: CDR1 GTSNPN, CDR2 SVGIG (reference sequence).

The gene calls are TRBV15 and TRBJ1-5, with a tentative D call TRBD1 (6 bases). The germline V gene encodes CDR1 LNHNV and CDR2 YYDKDF (reference sequence). V lost 8 bases, J lost 1 base, and 12 bases lay in between. There are 14 residues in the CDR3. In nucleotides, the CDR3 is TGTGCCACCTCAGCAGGGGTAAGCAATCAGCCCCAGCATTTT. Amino acid sequence: CATSAGVSNQPQHF.

This clonotype came up a few times. The rearrangement joins TRBV2 to TRBJ2-3, with 8 positions matching TRBD1. The CDR3 contains 13 residues. V was pared by 11 bases and J by 10 bases, with 14 bases of the junction left unmatched. Germline V CDR1 and CDR2: SNHLY, FYNNEI. In nucleotides, the CDR3 is TGTGCCGGAACCGGACAGGGTACCCCGGCGCAGTATTTT. Encoded protein: CAGTGQGTPAQYF.